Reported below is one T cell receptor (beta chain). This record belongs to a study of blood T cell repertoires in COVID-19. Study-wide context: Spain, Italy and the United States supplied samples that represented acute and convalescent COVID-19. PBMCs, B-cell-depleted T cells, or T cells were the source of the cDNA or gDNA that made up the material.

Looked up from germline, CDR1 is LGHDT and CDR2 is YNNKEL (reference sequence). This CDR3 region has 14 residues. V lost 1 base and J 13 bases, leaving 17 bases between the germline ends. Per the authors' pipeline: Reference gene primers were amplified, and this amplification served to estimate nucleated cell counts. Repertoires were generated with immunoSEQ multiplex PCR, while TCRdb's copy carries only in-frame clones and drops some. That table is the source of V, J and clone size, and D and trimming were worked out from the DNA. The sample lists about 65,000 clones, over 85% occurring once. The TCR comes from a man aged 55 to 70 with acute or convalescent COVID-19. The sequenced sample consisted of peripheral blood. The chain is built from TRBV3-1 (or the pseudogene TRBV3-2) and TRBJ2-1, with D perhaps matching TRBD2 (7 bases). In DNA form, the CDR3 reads TGTGCCAGCAGCCAAGTGGGCGGGGGCCTCTCTCAGTTCTTC. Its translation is CASSQVGGGLSQFF.